The 3 T cell receptor beta chains given below trace back to one sample, sequenced in a study of human T cells and chemical hapten exposure. TCRdb reanalysed the RACE reads using MiXCR and keeps one entry per CDR3 protein. The sample consists of more than 150,000 distinct CDR3 sequences, about 25% of them appearing once. Time point here: patch test 3, about 24 weeks after DPC sensitization. Documented treatment: therapeutic diphenylcyclopropenone sensitization with weekly scalp DPC. The specimen was whole blood, collected in connection with sensitization to the hapten diphenylcyclopropenone (DPC). The receptors shown here come from a woman aged 35 to 49 with alopecia areata. Some clones in this sample may be carry-over from other donors' samples.

This clonotype showed up just a few times. This sequence joins TRBV29-1 and TRBJ2-1; 7 bases line up with TRBD2. Trimming removed 4 bases from V and 7 bases from J; junction bases left unmatched: 13. The CDR3 is 15 residues long. From germline, CDR1 is SQVTM and CDR2 ANQGSEA. Here the CDR3 DNA reads TGCAGCGTTGCGGGTCTTGCGGGAGCGGGTAATGAGCAGTTCTTC. Amino acid sequence: CSVAGLAGAGNEQFF.

The chain joins TRBV20-1 to TRBJ1-5, with D possibly TRBD1 on 6 matching bases. V was clipped by 6 bases and J by 3 bases, with 12 bases between them. The CDR3 consists of 13 residues. Germline V gene lookup returns CDR1 DFQATT and CDR2 SNEGSKA (reference sequence). The CDR3 protein is CSASDRPNQPQHF. The CDR3 DNA reads as TGCAGTGCCTCGGACAGACCCAATCAGCCCCAGCATTTT.

CDR3 region: CASHRGGAHSTGELFF. The CDR3 coding sequence is TGTGCCAGCCACCGGGGGGGGGCGCATTCCACCGGGGAGCTGTTTTTT. The genes are TRBV27 and TRBJ2-2; 8 bases map to TRBD2. J gave up 4 bases and V 8 bases, and 12 bases lay outside the gene matches. Germline CDR1 is MNHEY and CDR2 is SMNVEV (reference sequence). This CDR3 spans 16 amino acids.